This T cell receptor (beta chain) comes out of a study of blood T cell repertoires in COVID-19. Clones were sequenced by immunoSEQ multiplex PCR, and TCRdb holds only the in-frame ones, with some missing. The table has about 150,000 clones, around 73% seen once. V was trimmed by 6 bases and J by 2 bases, leaving 13 bases between them. The CDR3 consists of 14 residues. Germline V gene lookup returns CDR1 SNHLY and CDR2 FYNNEI. The sample was peripheral blood. The origin of this receptor is a man aged 60 to 75 who had recovered from COVID-19. The V and J genes are TRBV2 and TRBJ2-5; no clear D gene. CDR3 sequence (DNA): TGTGCCAGCAGGCCTCATCAGGCTCAAGAGACCCAGTACTTC. This encodes CASRPHQAQETQYF.